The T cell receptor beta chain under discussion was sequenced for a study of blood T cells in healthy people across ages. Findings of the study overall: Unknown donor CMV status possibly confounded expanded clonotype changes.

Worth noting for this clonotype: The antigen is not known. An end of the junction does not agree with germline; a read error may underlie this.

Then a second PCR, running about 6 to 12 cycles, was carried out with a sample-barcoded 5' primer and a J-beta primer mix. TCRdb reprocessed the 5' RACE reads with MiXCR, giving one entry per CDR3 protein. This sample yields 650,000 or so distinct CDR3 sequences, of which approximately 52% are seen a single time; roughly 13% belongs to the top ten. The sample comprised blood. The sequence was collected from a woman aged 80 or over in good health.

The CDR3 region is CTSSLMGRLTDTQYF. The CDR3 nucleotides are TGTACCAGCAGCTTAATGGGCAGGCTCACAGATACGCAGTATTTT. This chain connects TRBV7-3 to TRBJ2-3; D unclear. Germline-derived CDR1 and CDR2 are SGHTA and FQGTGA. The CDR3 has 15 amino acids.